These 16 T cell receptor beta chains were sequenced from one sample in a study of identical twins. TCRdb processed the 5' RACE reads anew with MiXCR; each CDR3 protein has one entry. The sample lists about 470,000 distinct CDR3 sequences; roughly 24% were seen once. Another study also made use of these data, one on T cells expressing NK-cell markers.

What was sequenced was CD4+ T cells sorted from blood. The source is a woman younger than 30 in good health.

There are a few counts of this clonotype. V usage is TRBV20-1 and J usage is TRBJ2-1; 9 bases fit TRBD2. CDR1 and CDR2 (germline): DFQATT, SNEGSKA (reference sequence). There are 15 residues in the CDR3. V was pared by 0 bases and J by 7 bases, with 7 bases of the junction left unmatched. The CDR3 coding sequence is TGCAGTGCTAGAGATGGCGGGAGGGCCGGGAATGAGCAGTTCTTC. Its protein product is CSARDGGRAGNEQFF.

In its sample, this clonotype was seen a few times. The rearrangement joins TRBV5-1 to TRBJ2-3, with 7 bases aligning to TRBD2. The V segment lost 0 bases and the J segment 5 bases; nucleotides outside the gene matches: 6. The CDR3 has 15 amino acids. CDR1 is SGHRS and CDR2 is YFSETQ in the germline V gene. The CDR3 loop reads CASSLDQGGRDTQYF. CDR3 nucleotides: TGCGCCAGCAGCTTGGATCAGGGCGGGAGAGATACGCAGTATTTT.

The J gene is TRBJ2-5, the V gene TRBV7-2; D ambiguous. Germline V gene data show CDR1 as SGHTA and CDR2 as FQGNSA. The CDR3 sequence is 13 residues long. V lost 6 bases and J lost 5, with 13 bases in between. CDR3 amino acids: CASSLQFRETQYF. The CDR3 DNA reads TGTGCCAGCAGTCTACAATTTCGGGAGACCCAGTACTTC. The variable domain in full, with the rest retrieved from reference TRBV7-2 and TRBJ2-5, is GAGVSQSPSNKVTEKGKDVELRCDPISGHTALYWYRQSLGQGLEFLIYFQGNSAPDKSGLPSDRFSAERTGGSVSTLTIQRTQQEDSAVYLCASSLQFRETQYFGPGTRLLVL.

The genes are TRBV20-1 and TRBJ2-1; a weak D match, TRBD2 (5 bases). The germline gives CDR1 DFQATT, CDR2 SNEGSKA (reference sequence). The CDR3 is made up of 15 amino acids. V lost 5 bases, J lost 7 bases, and 21 bases lay in between. The chain's CDR3 is CSAASRRTGENEQFF. CDR3 coding DNA: TGCAGTGCTGCCTCCAGGAGGACCGGGGAGAATGAGCAGTTCTTC.

This clonotype has at least ten counts. The chain uses TRBV12-5 and TRBJ1-1, with unresolved D. V lost 6 bases and J lost 0, with 11 bases in between. This CDR3 contains 14 residues. Germline V lookup: CDR1 LGHNT, CDR2 FRNRAP. This chain's CDR3 is CASGGEVMNTEAFF. The CDR3 bases are TGTGCTAGTGGCGGCGAAGTCATGAACACTGAAGCTTTCTTT.

This clonotype has just a few counts. The rearrangement links TRBV20-1 to TRBJ2-7; D may be TRBD1 (7 bases). CDR1 is DFQATT and CDR2 is SNEGSKA in the germline V gene (reference sequence). The CDR3 covers 15 residues. With 0 bases removed from V and 4 bases from J, the gap between germline ends came to 16 bases. The CDR3 sequence: CSARDQTGRLYEQYF. The DNA for the CDR3 is TGCAGTGCTAGAGACCAGACAGGGAGGCTTTACGAGCAGTACTTC.

This clonotype was counted between two and nine times. The genes are TRBV3-1 and TRBJ2-1, with D unresolved. The germline V and J ends were trimmed by 4 bases and 7 bases, with 14 bases remaining between them. CDR3 length: 14 residues. Germline CDR1 LGHDT, CDR2 YNNKEL (reference sequence). CDR3 loop: CASSPEEVRNEQFF. CDR3 sequence (DNA): TGTGCCAGCAGCCCCGAAGAGGTCCGGAATGAGCAGTTCTTC.

J is TRBJ1-2 and V is TRBV20-1; 9 nucleotides agree with TRBD1. CDR3 length equals 12 residues. The J segment lost 4 bases and the V segment lost 5 bases, leaving 2 bases of the junction unmatched. Germline CDR1 and CDR2: DFQATT and SNEGSKA (reference sequence). As DNA, the CDR3 is TGCAGTGCTGGGGACAGGGCCTATGGCTACACCTTC. Amino acids: CSAGDRAYGYTF.

The chain is built from TRBV7-2 and TRBJ2-5, with 8 bases identical to TRBD2. CDR1 and CDR2 (germline): SGHTA, FQGNSA. The CDR3 covers 14 residues. Germline trimming cut 3 bases from V and 5 bases from J; bases unmatched to any gene: 5. DNA of the CDR3: TGTGCCAGCAGCTTTTCCGGGAGGGCCGAGACCCAGTACTTC. This codes for CASSFSGRAETQYF.

The V call is TRBV24-1, the J call TRBJ2-5; possibly TRBD1 for D (6 bases). Germline V CDR1 and CDR2: KGHDR, SFDVKD. Trimming removed 4 bases at V and 4 bases at J, with 12 bases between. This CDR3 is built from 14 residues. CDR3 sequence (DNA): TGTGCCACCAGTGAGTCGGGACAAAGAGAGACCCAGTACTTC. Translating gives CATSESGQRETQYF.

This clonotype was counted between two and nine times. V is TRBV24-1 and J is TRBJ2-5; D is perhaps TRBD2 (6 bases). The CDR3 is 12 amino acids. Germline CDR1 reads KGHDR; CDR2 reads SFDVKD. The V gene lost 4 bases and the J gene lost 4 bases, with 6 bases spanning the gap. The CDR3 loop reads CATSDGRETQYF. The CDR3 DNA reads as TGTGCCACCAGTGACGGGAGAGAGACCCAGTACTTC.

There are a few counts of this clonotype. V usage is TRBV9 and J usage is TRBJ2-7; 7 nucleotides match TRBD1. This CDR3 region has 14 residues. Per germline, CDR1 SGDLS and CDR2 YYNGEE. The V gene end was trimmed by 3 bases and the J gene end by 7 bases; junction bases not matched to a gene: 10. The CDR3 bases are TGTGCCAGCAGCGGAGGGGGCGCGAGTAGGGAGCAGTACTTC. Protein sequence: CASSGGGASREQYF.

V gene TRBV3-1 combines with J gene TRBJ2-2, with 8 bases matching TRBD1. This CDR3 contains 15 residues. The junction had 7 bases not matched to a gene; V was cut back by 3 bases and J by 7 bases. Germline CDR1 is LGHDT and CDR2 is YNNKEL (reference sequence). The CDR3 sequence is CASSHLDRVGGELFF. The DNA for the CDR3 is TGTGCCAGCAGCCACCTGGACAGGGTTGGCGGGGAGCTGTTTTTT.

V usage is TRBV3-1 and J usage is TRBJ1-1; no firm D call. Looked up from germline, CDR1 is LGHDT and CDR2 is YNNKEL (reference sequence). This CDR3 is built from 13 residues. The V end lost 2 bases, the J end lost 1 base, and 5 bases lay between the germline ends. The DNA for the CDR3 is TGTGCCAGCAGCCAACTTCAGAACACTGAAGCTTTCTTT. Translated: CASSQLQNTEAFF.

V gene TRBV7-6 combines with J gene TRBJ1-5, with a possible D match to TRBD1 (5 bases). Germline V gives CDR1 SGHVS, CDR2 FNYEAQ. The CDR3 runs 16 residues. V lost 5 bases and J lost 1, with 15 bases in between. CDR3 in amino acids: CASSPGLGQSNQPQHF. The CDR3 region has the DNA TGTGCCAGCAGCCCGGGGCTGGGGCAGAGCAATCAGCCCCAGCATTTT.

This clonotype was recorded many times. The chain recombines TRBV12-3 or TRBV12-4 with TRBJ1-1, with D maybe TRBD1 (6 bases). Deletions cut 3 bases from V and 5 bases from J, with 25 bases between. This CDR3 region has 18 residues. The CDR3 loop reads CASSFDDRYSFPETEAFF. In nucleotides, the CDR3 is TGTGCCAGCAGTTTCGACGACAGGTATTCTTTTCCCGAGACTGAAGCTTTCTTT.